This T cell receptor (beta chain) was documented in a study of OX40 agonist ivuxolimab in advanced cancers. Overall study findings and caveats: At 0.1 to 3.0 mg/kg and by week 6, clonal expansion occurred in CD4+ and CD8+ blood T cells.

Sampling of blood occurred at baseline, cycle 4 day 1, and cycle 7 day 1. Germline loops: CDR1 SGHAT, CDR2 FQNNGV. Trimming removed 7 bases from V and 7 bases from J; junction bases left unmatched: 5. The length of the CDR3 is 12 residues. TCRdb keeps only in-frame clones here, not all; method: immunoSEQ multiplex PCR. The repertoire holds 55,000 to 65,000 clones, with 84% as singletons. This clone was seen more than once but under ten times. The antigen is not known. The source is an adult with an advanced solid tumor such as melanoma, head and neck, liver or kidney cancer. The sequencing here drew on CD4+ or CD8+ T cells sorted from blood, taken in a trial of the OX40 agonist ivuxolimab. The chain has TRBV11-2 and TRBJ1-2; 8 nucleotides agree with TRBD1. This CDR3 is CASTRTGFGYTF. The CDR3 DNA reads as TGTGCCAGCACCAGGACAGGGTTTGGCTACACCTTC.